The 3 T cell receptor beta chains listed next were all sequenced from one sample in a study of blood T cell repertoires in COVID-19. TCRdb's copy holds only in-frame clones and misses some; the assay was immunoSEQ multiplex PCR. Seen here are about 130,000 clones, about 72% observed once, and the top ten hold under 2.5%. Sequenced material: peripheral blood. Every receptor here comes from a woman aged 70-85 years with acute or convalescent COVID-19.

Turning to this clone: A much more abundant neighbour one base away suggests this may be a read error. The rearrangement joins TRBV18 to TRBJ1-1; 8 bases align to TRBD1. Germline trimming cut 3 bases from V and 3 bases from J; bases unmatched to any gene: 0. The CDR3 contains 13 residues. Germline V CDR1 and CDR2: KGHSH, LQKENI. CDR3 protein: CASSPGQDTEAFF. CDR3 nucleotide sequence: TGTGCCAGCTCACCGGGACAGGACACTGAAGCTTTCTTT.

This sequence joins TRBV5-1 and TRBJ1-1; 7 nucleotides match TRBD1. Germline V gene lookup returns CDR1 SGHRS and CDR2 YFSETQ. This CDR3 has 14 amino acids. Losses at the gene ends were 4 bases for V and 4 bases for J; bases not matched to a gene: 7. Here the CDR3 reads CASSTYGTATEAFF. The CDR3 DNA follows: TGCGCCAGCAGCACCTACGGGACAGCCACTGAAGCTTTCTTT.

The chain combines TRBV6-6 with TRBJ1-5; perhaps TRBD1 as D (5 bases). In germline, CDR1 is MNHNY, CDR2 SVGAGI (reference sequence). V was shortened by 2 bases and J by 4 bases, with 9 bases between the two germline ends. This CDR3 comprises 14 residues. CDR3 nucleotides: TGTGCCAGCAGTTACGTTGGGGGGAATCAGCCCCAGCATTTT. Residues: CASSYVGGNQPQHF.